This T cell receptor beta chain was sequenced in a study of cytomegalovirus exposure and HLA in healthy donors. Study findings and constraints: Accurate HLA-A and HLA-B prediction from TCR beta sequences was reported for most subjects. Both high specificity and high sensitivity reportedly marked the classifier's diagnosis of cytomegalovirus status.

The PCR employed 60 Vbeta primers together with 13 Jbeta primers. TCRdb's copy holds only in-frame clones and misses some; the assay was immunoSEQ multiplex PCR. The sample shows over 90,000 clones, 60% to 80% of them seen only once. The V segment lost 4 bases and the J segment 6 bases; nucleotides outside the gene matches: 3. Germline V CDR1 and CDR2: SGHTA, FQGTGA. The CDR3 is 13 residues long. In regard to this clone: Its cognate antigen is unknown.

V and J are TRBV7-3 and TRBJ1-2, with TRBD1 matching over 9 bases. The material sequenced was PBMCs. The receptor's source is a woman aged 60-70 years in good health and CMV-seropositive. This chain's CDR3 is CASSSDRGDGYTF. The CDR3 region has the DNA TGTGCCAGCAGCTCTGACAGGGGGGATGGCTACACCTTC.